The sample holds many counts of the clone carrying this T cell receptor (beta chain). This sample was taken from a study of low-dose radiotherapy and immunotherapy resistance in tumors. Looking at the study overall: Every two weeks, one day ahead of radiation and immunotherapy, cyclophosphamide 200 mg/m2 was given (intravenously).

Regarding time point: before trial treatment. The CDR3 runs to 15 residues. CDR1 is LNHDA and CDR2 is SQIVND in the germline V gene (reference sequence). V shed 6 bases, J shed 8 bases, and the junction held 11 bases outside the gene matches. Primers used for first-strand cDNA, a TRAV- and TRBV-specific set, covered both alpha and beta chains. For amplifying TCRs, the PCR ran for about 20 cycles with Phusion, which was used together with a constant-region primer and the adapter on the V primers. TCRdb re-called the reads with MiXCR, one entry per CDR3 protein. The repertoire holds 57,000 or so distinct CDR3 sequences, with roughly a quarter as singletons.

The origin of this receptor is a male donor with prostate cancer. This chain connects TRBV19 to TRBJ2-2; 8 bases match TRBD1. This specimen consisted of PBMCs, obtained before treatment. CDR3 DNA sequence: TGTGCCAGTAGACGATTGACAGGGGCGTCTGGGGAGCTGTTTTTT. Protein sequence: CASRRLTGASGELFF.